This entry features one T cell receptor beta chain sequence. The count of this clone is one. Its antigen is unknown. The input lacks base qualities; no much larger clone sits a single base away. For sequencing of the TCRbeta CDR3 region, genomic DNA was extracted from the sorted cells. The immunoSEQ Assay was used for sequencing of TCRbeta CDR3 regions. The immuneACCESS repertoire file appears here via TCRdb, limited to in-frame rearrangements. These files lack a portion of the clones; in checked studies, under half of the deficit traces to unresolved V genes, and the cause of the others is not known. The table for this sample lists 50,000 to 70,000 clones; over 80% of them were counted only once. Together, the top ten hold roughly 0.6% of the sample. This sample is part of a study of OX40 agonist ivuxolimab in advanced cancers. General notes on the study: The costimulatory receptor OX40 (CD134) was targeted by ivuxolimab, a fully human IgG2 agonistic monoclonal antibody. Intravenous ivuxolimab was administered to patients every 2 weeks at six dose levels: 0.01, 0.1, 0.3, 1.5, 3 and 10 mg/kg. Of the roughly 52 patients in dose escalation, around 20 had hepatocellular carcinoma, some 15 had melanoma, 9 had renal cell carcinoma and 9 had head and neck cancer. The dose-escalation cohort was approximately 83% male with a mean age of around 64 years, ranging from roughly 20 to 80. Prior anti-PD-1, anti-PD-L1 or anti-CTLA-4 therapy was permitted, and about two fifths of dose-escalation patients had received checkpoint inhibitors. Three dose-escalation patients achieved partial responses, one with hepatocellular carcinoma and two with cutaneous melanoma. The point of sequencing TCRbeta in the periphery was to test whether ivuxolimab changed TCR sequence diversity and drove clonal T-cell expansion. The monotherapy dose-escalation portion (N of about 57 patients) of the phase I ivuxolimab trial is reported in the paper. Summary of the overall study and its limitations: On average, CD8+ T cells showed more expanded clones than CD4+ T cells after ivuxolimab. The antigen specificity of the peripheral T cells that underwent clonal expansion was not determined. In partial responders in the 0.1-3.0 mg/kg groups, normalized peripheral clonal expansion was found to be among the lowest, especially among CD8+ T cells. Clonal expansion of both CD4+ and CD8+ blood T cells was observed from baseline to week 6 at doses 0.1 to 3.0 mg/kg. Low levels of normalized T-cell clonal expansion were also seen in some nonresponding patients.

Patients with a history of autoimmune disease or receiving systemic immunosuppression were excluded from the trial. Peripheral blood for TCR sequencing was collected from all dose cohorts at baseline, on cycle 4 day 1, and on cycle 7 day 1. Samples were obtained from an open-label, multicenter, first-in-human phase I dose-escalation trial of ivuxolimab. Adults with locally advanced or metastatic melanoma, renal cell, hepatocellular, or head and neck squamous cell carcinoma were enrolled in the trial. Before TCR sequencing, CD4+ and CD8+ T cells were separately sorted from peripheral blood. V is pared back by 4 bases and J by 5 bases, with 12 bases lying between the germline termini. CDR1 is given as SGHDN and CDR2 as FVKESK, both from the germline V gene. Its CDR3 holds 13 amino acids, cysteine through phenylalanine. The read is trimmed to its CDR3 DNA, 39 bases read in frame from base 1.

The V and J genes are TRBV14 and TRBJ2-7; the D gene may be TRBD1 or TRBD2, since each aligns over 5 bases. The specimen was CD4+ or CD8+ T cells sorted from blood, collected in a trial of the OX40 agonist ivuxolimab. This clonotype was sampled from an adult with an advanced solid tumor such as melanoma, head and neck, liver or kidney cancer. At the DNA level, the sequence is TGTGCCAGCAGCCCGGGGCGGGTACACGAGCAGTACTTC. It translates to CASSPGRVHEQYF.